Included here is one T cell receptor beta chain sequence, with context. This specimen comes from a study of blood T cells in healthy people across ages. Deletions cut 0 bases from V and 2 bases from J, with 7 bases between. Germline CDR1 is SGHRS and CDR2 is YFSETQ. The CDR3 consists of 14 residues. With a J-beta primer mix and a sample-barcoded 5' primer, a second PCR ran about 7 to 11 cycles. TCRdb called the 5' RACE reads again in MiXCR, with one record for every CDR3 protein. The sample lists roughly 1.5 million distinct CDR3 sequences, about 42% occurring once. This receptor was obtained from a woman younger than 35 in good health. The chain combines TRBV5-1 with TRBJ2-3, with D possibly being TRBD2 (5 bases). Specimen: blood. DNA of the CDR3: TGCGCCAGCAGCTTGGGGGAGATCACAGATACGCAGTATTTT. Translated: CASSLGEITDTQYF. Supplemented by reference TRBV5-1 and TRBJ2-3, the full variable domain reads KAGVTQTPRYLIKTRGQQVTLSCSPISGHRSVSWYQQTPGQGLQFLFEYFSETQRNKGNFPGRFSGRQFSNSRSEMNVSTLELGDSALYLCASSLGEITDTQYFGPGTRLTVL.